The T cell receptor (beta chain) described here comes from a study of shared clonotypes between healthy human individuals. A remark on this clone: Its antigen is undetermined.

This CDR3 is 14 amino acids long. Germline trimming cut 10 bases from V and 7 bases from J; bases unmatched to any gene: 13. Germline values: CDR1 MNHNS, CDR2 SASEGT. It was at deep level that the assay was run. TCRdb keeps only in-frame clones here, not all; method: immunoSEQ multiplex PCR. This repertoire shows about 380,000 clones, approximately 97% found once; its top ten account for 0.32%. Whole-study results and caveats: Apart from blood, nothing was sampled; tissue repertoires likely differ. It was anticipated that sequencing depth would influence how many clonotypes donors shared. The study drew on few donors, limiting represented genetic and exposure-history diversity.

The V and J genes are TRBV6-1 and TRBJ2-1; the match to TRBD2 covers 7 bases. Sequencing input: memory CD8+ T cells sorted from blood. Stated subset: CD45RO+ cells pooled with CCR7-negative TemRA cells. The clonotype was recovered from a man aged 30-40 years in good health. DNA for the CDR3: TGTGCCATCAAGAATTGGGAGGGTAGGAATGAGCAGTTCTTC. It translates to CAIKNWEGRNEQFF.